This T cell receptor beta chain appears in the sequencing data of a study of blood T cell repertoires in COVID-19. The participants were between about 18 and 100 years old and came from under 25 US areas. Donors in Cohort 3 who had recovered were those with two negative PCRs, healthcare professional clearance, or resolution of their symptoms. Produced via immunoSEQ multiplex PCR; TCRdb's table is partial and in-frame only. The table has 300,000 to 450,000 clones, roughly 91% seen once. The V end lost 3 bases, the J end lost 2 bases, and 13 bases lay between the germline ends. This CDR3 has 15 amino acids. The germline gives CDR1 SEHNR, CDR2 FQNEAQ (reference sequence).

J is TRBJ1-1 and V is TRBV7-9; D possibly corresponds to TRBD1 (5 bases). Material: PBMCs or T cells enriched from blood (not recorded which). This receptor was obtained from a woman in her late teens or twenties who had recovered from COVID-19. The CDR3 DNA follows: TGTGCCAGCAGCTTCTATGTGACAGTAAACACTGAAGCTTTCTTT. Translating gives CASSFYVTVNTEAFF.